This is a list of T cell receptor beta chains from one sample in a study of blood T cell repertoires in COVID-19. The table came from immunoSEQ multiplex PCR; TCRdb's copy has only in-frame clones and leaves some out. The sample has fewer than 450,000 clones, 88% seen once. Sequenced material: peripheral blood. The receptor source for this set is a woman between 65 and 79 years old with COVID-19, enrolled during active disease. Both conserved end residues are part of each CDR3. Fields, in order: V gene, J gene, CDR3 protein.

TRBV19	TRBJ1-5	CASSIGGSRWPQHF
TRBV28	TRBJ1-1	CASQGQAWTEAFF
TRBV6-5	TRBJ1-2	CASEAWGNYGYTF
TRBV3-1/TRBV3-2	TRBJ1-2	CASSPGGRGPLDGYTF
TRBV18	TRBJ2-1	CASSPTRAGGHEQFF
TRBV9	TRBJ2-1	CASSVATGTGSYNEQFF
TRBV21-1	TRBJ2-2	CASSKALRQVCTGELFF
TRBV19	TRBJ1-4	CASRKSGGVNEKLFF
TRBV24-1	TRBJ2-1	CATRSSGAVNEQFF
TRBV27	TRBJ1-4	CASSPNTGKLFF
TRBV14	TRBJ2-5	CASSHRGLTKETQYF
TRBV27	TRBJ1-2	CASSLSLRAANYGYTF
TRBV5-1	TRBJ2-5	CASSLGQGRETQYF
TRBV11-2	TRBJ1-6	CASSSGTTPLHF
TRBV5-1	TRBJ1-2	CASSGGQGAQYGYTF
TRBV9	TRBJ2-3	CASSVAGGLTDTQYF
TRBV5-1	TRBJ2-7	CASSLEGGGAIEQYF
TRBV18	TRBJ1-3	CASSPASPRAGNTIYF
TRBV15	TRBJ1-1	CATNPNRGRDEAFF
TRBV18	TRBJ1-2	CASSHPPNRGQFGGYTF
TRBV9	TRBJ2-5	CASSVAGGDQETQYF
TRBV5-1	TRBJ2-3	CASSFRGRSTDTQYF
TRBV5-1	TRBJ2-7	CASSLAGSSYEQYF
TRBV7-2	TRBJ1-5	CASSSPRDRGRRGNQPQHF
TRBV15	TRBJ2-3	CATSSLAGLPSTDTQYF
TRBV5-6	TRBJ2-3	CASSFVDRVADTQYF
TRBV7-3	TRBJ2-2	CASSAGRDTGELFF
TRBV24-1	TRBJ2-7	CATSDPTGNSYEQYF
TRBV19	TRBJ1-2	CASSIERGKETNYGYTF
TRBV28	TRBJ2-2	CASSRPGGKGGELFF
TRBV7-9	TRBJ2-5	CASSYALAVQETQYF
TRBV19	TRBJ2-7	CASSTRTSGAPYEQYF
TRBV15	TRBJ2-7	CATSSPVRGLWEQYF
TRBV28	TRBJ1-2	CASGRQDYGYTF
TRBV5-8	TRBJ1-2	CASSWTGYGYTF
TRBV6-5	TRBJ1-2	CASSHRGYYGYTF
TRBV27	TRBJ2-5	CASSFGLGETQYF
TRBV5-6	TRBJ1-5	CASRTLQGPQHF
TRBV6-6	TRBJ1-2	CASTRTGGYGYTF
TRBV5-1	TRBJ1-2	CASSGALRDRGSYGYTF
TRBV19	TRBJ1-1	CASSMRWTGRMNTEAFF
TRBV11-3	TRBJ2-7	CASSSWTGGNEQYF
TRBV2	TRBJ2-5	CASSGGQQETQYF
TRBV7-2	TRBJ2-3	CASNLNPGLAGGRDTQYF
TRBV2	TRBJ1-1	CASTRGAGSTEAFF
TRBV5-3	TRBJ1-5	CARSCPTRQGAGQPQHF
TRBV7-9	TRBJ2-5	CASSHTGQGGGETQYF
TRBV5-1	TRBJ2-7	CASSLKRGPYEQYF
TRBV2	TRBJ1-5	CASSLGTGRPKEPQHF